The 25 T cell receptor beta chains below come from one sample, sequenced in a study of blood T cell repertoires in COVID-19. TCRdb keeps only in-frame clones here, not all; method: immunoSEQ multiplex PCR. This sample has about 490,000 clones, with 70% to 90% found just once. The sample comprised peripheral blood. The receptors here all came from a human donor in a cohort sampled during active COVID-19.

The chain is built from TRBV7-9 and TRBJ2-3; 8 bases line up with TRBD2. V lost 6 bases, J lost 3 bases, and 8 bases stayed unmatched. The germline CDR1 and CDR2 sequences are SEHNR and FQNEAQ (reference sequence). The CDR3 has 15 residues. The CDR3 coding sequence is TGTGCCAGCAGACTCATAGCGGGGCGGACAGATACGCAGTATTTT. It yields the protein CASRLIAGRTDTQYF.

The table lists this clone with a few counts. V is TRBV24-1 and J is TRBJ2-1; 7 nucleotides line up with TRBD2. V gave up 7 bases and J gave up 10 bases; unmatched junction bases: 12. Germline CDR1 reads KGHDR; CDR2 reads SFDVKD. The CDR3 runs to 14 residues. The CDR3 bases are TGTGCCACCAGGACAAGTGATGGGGGACTAGAGCAGTTCTTC. It is translated as CATRTSDGGLEQFF.

The rearrangement links TRBV4-2 to TRBJ2-7; D possibly corresponds to TRBD2 (7 bases). Germline V gene sequence: CDR1 LGHNA, CDR2 YNFKEQ. V was pared by 4 bases and J by 2 bases, with 18 bases between. The CDR3 consists of 16 residues. CDR3 protein: CASSPRGEGVAYEQYF. The CDR3 coding sequence is TGTGCCAGCAGCCCGCGAGGGGAGGGGGTCGCCTACGAGCAGTACTTC.

The rearrangement links TRBV18 to TRBJ1-1; D is unclear. The CDR3 extends over 14 amino acids. Trimming took 3 bases from V and 1 from J, leaving 9 bases between them. Germline values: CDR1 KGHSH, CDR2 LQKENI. Written as DNA, the CDR3 is TGTGCCAGCTCACCCCTACGAAGGAACACTGAAGCTTTCTTT. Translated: CASSPLRRNTEAFF.

The chain joins TRBV6-1 to TRBJ2-7; 10 bases match TRBD1. J gave up 3 bases and V 2 bases, and 4 bases lay outside the gene matches. This CDR3 is 15 amino acids long. Germline CDR1 reads MNHNS; CDR2 reads SASEGT. The DNA of the CDR3 is TGTGCCAGCAGTGAAATGGGACAGGGGTTCTACGAGCAGTACTTC. Protein product: CASSEMGQGFYEQYF.

A single count supports this clone. This chain connects TRBV4-2 to TRBJ1-1; TRBD1 aligns across 7 bases. Germline trimming cut 0 bases from V and 5 bases from J; bases unmatched to any gene: 3. CDR1 is LGHNA and CDR2 is YNFKEQ in the germline V gene. The CDR3 spans 14 residues. CDR3 nucleotide sequence: TGTGCCAGCAGCCAAGAGGCAGGGGGGACTGAAGCTTTCTTT. This encodes CASSQEAGGTEAFF.

The V and J genes are TRBV28 and TRBJ1-1; possible D gene TRBD1, 5 bases. Trimming cost V 7 bases and J 0 bases, with 18 bases left between them. Per the germline V gene, CDR1 is MDHEN and CDR2 is SYDVKM. The CDR3 is 16 residues long. CDR3 in amino acids: CASTGGELGLNTEAFF. DNA of the CDR3: TGTGCCAGCACCGGGGGGGAGCTCGGGTTGAACACTGAAGCTTTCTTT.

The chain uses TRBV2 and TRBJ2-7; TRBD2 aligns across 7 bases. This CDR3 is 14 amino acids long. V lost 8 bases, J lost 6 bases, and 13 bases stayed unmatched. Germline V gene data show CDR1 as SNHLY and CDR2 as FYNNEI. The CDR3 sequence: CASSFAGATGEQYF. The CDR3 nucleotides are TGTGCCAGCTCCTTTGCGGGAGCGACGGGCGAGCAGTACTTC.

J is TRBJ2-7 and V is TRBV28, with TRBD2 matching over 9 bases. The germline V gene has CDR1 MDHEN and CDR2 SYDVKM. V shed 6 bases and J 0 bases; nucleotides not matched to a gene: 6. CDR3 length equals 15 residues. The CDR3 DNA follows: TGTGCCAGCAGGACTAGCGGCCCGAGCTCCTACGAGCAGTACTTC. Its translation is CASRTSGPSSYEQYF.

This rearrangement joins TRBV5-1 to TRBJ1-1; D gene ambiguous. Germline CDR1 reads SGHRS; CDR2 reads YFSETQ. The V end was cut by 0 bases, the J end by 3 bases, with 6 bases between. This CDR3 comprises 13 residues. The CDR3 DNA follows: TGCGCCAGCAGCTTGGCCGGGGACACTGAAGCTTTCTTT. As protein: CASSLAGDTEAFF.

The chain is built from TRBV19 and TRBJ2-3; no firm D call. Germline CDR1 LNHDA, CDR2 SQIVND (reference sequence). V was clipped by 4 bases and J by 6 bases, with 8 bases between them. The CDR3 loop spans 12 amino acids. As DNA, the CDR3 is TGTGCCAGTAGTACCTCTGTCGATACGCAGTATTTT. Translated, it gives CASSTSVDTQYF.

V usage is TRBV19 and J usage is TRBJ1-4, with D tentatively TRBD1 (6 bases). The germline CDR1 and CDR2 sequences are LNHDA and SQIVND (reference sequence). This CDR3 contains 15 residues. Trimming shortened V by 7 bases and J by 9 bases, and 21 bases separated the two germline ends. The CDR3 loop reads CASTPRDRRYKKLFF. The CDR3 coding sequence is TGTGCCAGTACCCCCCGAGACAGGAGATACAAAAAACTGTTTTTT.

The chain has TRBV7-9 and TRBJ1-2; 9 nucleotides align to TRBD1. J lost 7 bases, V lost 3 bases, and 6 bases had no gene match. The germline V gene has CDR1 SEHNR and CDR2 FQNEAQ (reference sequence). The length of the CDR3 is 14 residues. The CDR3, as DNA: TGTGCCAGCAGCTTGGGACAGGGCGGAGGTGGCTACACCTTC. This codes for CASSLGQGGGGYTF.

V usage is TRBV29-1 and J usage is TRBJ2-2, with TRBD1 identical over 7 bases. This CDR3 has 16 amino acids. V shed 7 bases and J 0 bases; nucleotides not matched to a gene: 11. Germline assignment: CDR1 SQVTM and CDR2 ANQGSEA. Here the CDR3 DNA reads TGCAGCGCCAGGGGGAAGTGGTCGGCGAACACCGGGGAGCTGTTTTTT. It translates to CSARGKWSANTGELFF.

The count of this clone is one. The J gene is TRBJ1-4, the V gene TRBV18; 7 nucleotides match TRBD1. V was pared by 2 bases and J by 1 base, with 1 base of the junction left unmatched. The CDR3 has 15 amino acids. Germline CDR1 reads KGHSH; CDR2 reads LQKENI. CDR3 sequence (DNA): TGTGCCAGCTCACCAAACAGGGGAACTAATGAAAAACTGTTTTTT. Translation: CASSPNRGTNEKLFF. Full variable domain (remainder filled in from reference TRBV18 and TRBJ1-4): NAGVMQNPRHLVRRRGQEARLRCSPMKGHSHVYWYRQLPEEGLKFMVYLQKENIIDESGMPKERFSAEFPKEGPSILRIQQVVRGDSAAYFCASSPNRGTNEKLFFGSGTQLSVL.

The rearrangement joins TRBV7-9 to TRBJ1-4, with D maybe TRBD1 (5 bases). The germline gives CDR1 SEHNR, CDR2 FQNEAQ (reference sequence). V was cut by 4 bases and J by 8 bases, with 20 bases left in between. The CDR3 spans 16 residues. CDR3 nucleotide sequence: TGTGCCAGCAGCTGGGGGAGAGGGAGGGACGAGGAAAAACTGTTTTTT. It codes for CASSWGRGRDEEKLFF.

V gene TRBV5-6 combines with J gene TRBJ1-5, with a weak D call TRBD1 (6 bases). V lost 0 bases and J 3 bases, leaving 10 bases between the germline ends. The CDR3 is 15 residues long. Germline V gene lookup returns CDR1 SGHDT and CDR2 YYEEEE. Here the CDR3 reads CASSLGGQINQPQHF. CDR3 bases: TGTGCCAGCAGCTTGGGAGGACAGATCAATCAGCCCCAGCATTTT.

This chain joins TRBV10-1 and TRBJ1-4, with unresolved D. There are 15 residues in the CDR3. Germline CDR1 and CDR2: WNHNN and SYGVQD (reference sequence). V lost 0 bases and J lost 4, with 9 bases in between. CDR3 in DNA: TGCGCCAGCAGTGAGTCGGAAGGACTTAATGAAAAACTGTTTTTT. Translated: CASSESEGLNEKLFF.

Only one count was recorded for this clone. The chain recombines TRBV6-5 with TRBJ2-7; D remains ambiguous. The CDR3 loop spans 13 amino acids. From germline, CDR1 is MNHEY and CDR2 SVGAGI. The V end was cut by 4 bases, the J end by 5 bases, with 12 bases between. The CDR3 nucleotides read TGTGCCAGCAGTTGTCCGGGTTGCCACGAGCAGTACTTC. Translation: CASSCPGCHEQYF.

V is TRBV24-1 and J is TRBJ1-5; 7 bases match TRBD1. With 3 bases clipped from V and 9 bases from J, the junction kept 13 bases outside the gene matches. Germline-derived CDR1 and CDR2 are KGHDR and SFDVKD. The CDR3 spans 16 residues. CDR3 coding DNA: TGTGCCACCAGTGATCGTGGGACAGCCGGGGGTAGGCCCCAGCATTTT. Translating it yields CATSDRGTAGGRPQHF.

The chain employs TRBV7-3 and TRBJ1-2; D is perhaps TRBD1 (6 bases). Germline assignment: CDR1 SGHTA and CDR2 FQGTGA. V was cut by 4 bases and J by 6 bases, with 15 bases left in between. The CDR3 runs to 14 residues. This CDR3 reads CASSSSLTGNGYTF. In DNA form, the CDR3 reads TGTGCCAGCAGCTCTTCTTTGACAGGAAATGGCTACACCTTC.

The CDR3 DNA sequence: TGTGCCAGCAGCCAGGACAGACGGGCCACTGAAGCTTTCTTT. It encodes CASSQDRRATEAFF. The chain carries TRBV4-2 and TRBJ1-1; D is perhaps TRBD1 (6 bases). CDR3 length equals 14 residues. The V end lost 3 bases, the J end lost 4 bases, and 12 bases lay between the germline ends. Germline V lookup: CDR1 LGHNA, CDR2 YNFKEQ.

In this sample, this clone turned up once. The chain carries TRBV12-3 or TRBV12-4 and TRBJ2-7; no clear D gene. Trimming shortened V by 6 bases and J by 13 bases, and 19 bases separated the two germline ends. The CDR3 runs to 12 residues. DNA for the CDR3: TGTGCCAGCAGCCAACCTGAGACACGGATATACTTC. This encodes CASSQPETRIYF.

The V gene is TRBV9, the J gene TRBJ2-7; 9 bases align to TRBD1. Unmatched junction bases numbered 8, after V lost 3 bases and J lost 7 bases. Germline-derived CDR1 and CDR2 are SGDLS and YYNGEE. This CDR3 comprises 14 residues. CDR3 sequence reads: CASSDRQGVGEQYF. The CDR3 DNA is TGTGCCAGCAGCGATAGACAGGGGGTCGGGGAGCAGTACTTC.

This chain uses TRBV9 with TRBJ1-4; no definite D call. There are 16 residues in the CDR3. V lost 4 bases and J lost 3, with 16 bases in between. The V gene's germline CDR1 is SGDLS and CDR2 YYNGEE. The CDR3 bases are TGTGCCAGCAGCCGAGACCCGGCGCGGGCTAATGAAAAACTGTTTTTT. The encoded protein is CASSRDPARANEKLFF.